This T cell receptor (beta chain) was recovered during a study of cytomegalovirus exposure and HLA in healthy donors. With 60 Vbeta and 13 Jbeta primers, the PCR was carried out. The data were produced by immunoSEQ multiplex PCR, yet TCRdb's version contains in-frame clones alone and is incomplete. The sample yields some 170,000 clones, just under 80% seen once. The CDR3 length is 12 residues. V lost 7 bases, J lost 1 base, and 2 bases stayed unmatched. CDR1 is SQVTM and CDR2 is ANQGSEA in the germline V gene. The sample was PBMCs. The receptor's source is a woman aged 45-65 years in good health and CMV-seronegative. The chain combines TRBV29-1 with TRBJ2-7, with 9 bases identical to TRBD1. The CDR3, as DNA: TGCAGCGCCGGGACAGGGTCCTACGAGCAGTACTTC. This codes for CSAGTGSYEQYF.